These 29 T cell receptor beta chains were sequenced from one sample in a study of blood T cell repertoires in COVID-19. The assay was immunoSEQ multiplex PCR, and TCRdb's table has in-frame clones only and misses some. The table records 140,000 or so clones, under 85% of them present only once. The sample consisted of peripheral blood. The receptor set was obtained from a man aged 50 or older with active or convalescent COVID-19.

The chain is built from TRBV5-1 and TRBJ2-1; tentative D call: TRBD2 (5 bases). V was cut by 2 bases and J by 5 bases, with 14 bases left in between. The CDR3 has 15 amino acids. In germline, CDR1 is SGHRS, CDR2 YFSETQ. Written as DNA, the CDR3 is TGCGCCAGCAGCTTAACTAGTAGAGGCGACAATGAGCAGTTCTTC. Translation: CASSLTSRGDNEQFF.

Worth noting for this clone: Germline is not matched at one junction end, which may reflect a read error. The chain links TRBV7-7 to TRBJ2-7, with 7 bases aligning to TRBD2. This CDR3 contains 14 residues. The germline CDR1 and CDR2 sequences are SSHAT and FNYEAQ (reference sequence). The CDR3, as DNA: TGTGCTAGCAGCTTTCCTAGCGGCAACTACGAGCAGTACTTC. Protein: CASSFPSGNYEQYF.

The table lists this clone with many counts. The chain joins TRBV5-1 to TRBJ1-5, with a weak D call TRBD1 (6 bases). The germline V gene encodes CDR1 SGHRS and CDR2 YFSETQ. This CDR3 contains 15 residues. Trimming cost V 0 bases and J 4 bases, with 11 bases left between them. Written as DNA, the CDR3 is TGCGCCAGCAGCTTGGGGGGACACGATAATCAGCCCCAGCATTTT. This encodes CASSLGGHDNQPQHF.

The chain joins TRBV5-5 to TRBJ1-1; 12 positions match TRBD1. The length of the CDR3 is 16 residues. V dropped 6 bases and J dropped 4; count of bases not matched to a gene: 10. Germline assignment: CDR1 SGHKS and CDR2 YYEKEE (reference sequence). The CDR3 protein is CASTLEGTGGGTEAFF. The CDR3 DNA reads as TGTGCCAGCACCCTTGAAGGGACAGGGGGCGGCACTGAAGCTTTCTTT.

A few counts support this clone. The chain has TRBV19 and TRBJ2-7, with D perhaps matching TRBD1 (6 bases). This CDR3 has 13 amino acids. Germline CDR1 is LNHDA and CDR2 is SQIVND (reference sequence). Trimming removed 6 bases at V and 4 bases at J, with 13 bases between. The CDR3, as DNA: TGTGCCAGTAGCCCCGGACAGCTATACGAGCAGTACTTC. As protein: CASSPGQLYEQYF.

With respect to this clone: Relative to the germline gene, one junction end is altered; a read error may explain this. This sample includes further DNA sequences coding for the same CDR3. This sequence joins TRBV20-1 and TRBJ2-7, with 10 positions matching TRBD2. The CDR3 totals 14 residues. The germline V gene encodes CDR1 DFQATT and CDR2 SNEGSKA (reference sequence). Written as DNA, the CDR3 is TGCAGTGCTAGTATCCAACTAGCGGGAAACGAGCAATACTTC. Its protein is CSASIQLAGNEQYF.

This clone occurred a few times. V is TRBV9 and J is TRBJ2-1, with D possibly being TRBD1 (5 bases). Germline CDR1 reads SGDLS; CDR2 reads YYNGEE. CDR3 length: 16 amino acids. V shed 4 bases and J shed 10 bases, with 24 bases lying between them. CDR3 DNA: TGTGCCAGCAGCCCCCGCCCTGCAGGGCGCGCCGGGGAGCAGTTCTTC. Its protein is CASSPRPAGRAGEQFF.

The sample holds many counts of this clone. Other DNA sequences in the sample encode the same CDR3. The CDR3 region is CASSWQGYTDTQYF. The DNA for the CDR3 is TGTGCCAGCAGTTGGCAGGGCTACACAGATACGCAGTATTTT. This chain uses TRBV27 with TRBJ2-3; tentatively, D is TRBD1 (5 bases). V lost 4 bases, J lost 2 bases, and 10 bases lay in between. Looked up from germline, CDR1 is MNHEY and CDR2 is SMNVEV (reference sequence). CDR3 length: 14 amino acids.

The chain has TRBV7-9 and TRBJ2-7; the D gene is possibly TRBD2 (6 bases). Germline loops: CDR1 SEHNR, CDR2 FQNEAQ (reference sequence). V was trimmed by 0 bases and J by 2 bases, leaving 11 bases between them. The CDR3 sequence is 15 residues long. CDR3 sequence reads: CASSLASAGPYEQYF. The CDR3 region has the DNA TGTGCCAGCAGCTTAGCATCAGCGGGCCCCTACGAGCAGTACTTC.

This chain joins TRBV7-3 and TRBJ2-1; 7 nucleotides align to TRBD1. CDR1 is SGHTA and CDR2 is FQGTGA in the germline V gene. The CDR3 consists of 15 residues. V lost 5 bases, J lost 10 bases, and 14 bases stayed unmatched. CDR3 region: CASSQQGHGEQEQFF. The CDR3 DNA reads TGTGCCAGCAGCCAACAGGGGCACGGAGAACAAGAGCAGTTCTTC.

V gene TRBV12-3 or TRBV12-4 combines with J gene TRBJ2-5; tentative D call: TRBD1 (6 bases). There are 13 residues in the CDR3. V was clipped by 3 bases and J by 2 bases, with 7 bases between them. This chain's CDR3 is CASSLGAQETQYF. The CDR3 DNA reads TGTGCCAGCAGTTTGGGGGCTCAAGAGACCCAGTACTTC.

The rearrangement joins TRBV2 to TRBJ1-2, with D hard to call. The CDR3 sequence is 12 residues long. Trimming cost V 8 bases and J 8 bases, with 15 bases left between them. Germline loops: CDR1 SNHLY, CDR2 FYNNEI. The CDR3 region is CASGGRSGGYTF. Here the CDR3 DNA reads TGTGCCAGCGGAGGACGGTCGGGGGGCTACACCTTC.

The chain joins TRBV27 to TRBJ2-1; 11 nucleotides line up with TRBD2. V was pared by 6 bases and J by 1 base, with 8 bases of the junction left unmatched. The CDR3 loop spans 17 amino acids. Germline V CDR1 and CDR2: MNHEY, SMNVEV (reference sequence). The CDR3 nucleotides are TGTGCCAGCAGCCCGGGGACTAGCGGAAAATCCTACAATGAGCAGTTCTTC. The encoded protein is CASSPGTSGKSYNEQFF.

The V call is TRBV28, the J call TRBJ2-3, with TRBD2 matching 16 bases. From germline, CDR1 is MDHEN and CDR2 SYDVKM. J gave up 1 base and V 7 bases, and 11 bases lay outside the gene matches. The CDR3 contains 19 residues. CDR3 protein: CASTYGTSGRDWGTDTQYF. The CDR3 DNA is TGTGCCAGCACTTATGGGACTAGCGGGAGGGATTGGGGCACAGATACGCAGTATTTT.

The chain joins TRBV28 to TRBJ2-7; D unclear. The CDR3 covers 13 residues. Germline assignment: CDR1 MDHEN and CDR2 SYDVKM. The V and J ends lost 3 bases and 8 bases respectively, with 14 bases between them. CDR3 sequence: CASSFAEIWQQYF. In DNA form, the CDR3 reads TGTGCCAGCAGTTTTGCGGAAATTTGGCAGCAGTACTTC.

This clone was detected a few times. V gene TRBV30 combines with J gene TRBJ1-2; 10 bases line up with TRBD1. The germline V gene encodes CDR1 GTSNPN and CDR2 SVGIG (reference sequence). Trimming took 5 bases from V and 1 from J; bases not matched to a gene: 7. The CDR3 has 15 residues. CDR3 in DNA: TGTGCCTGGGTATTCCGGGACAGGGGTAACTATGGCTACACCTTC. Protein product: CAWVFRDRGNYGYTF.

The chain recombines TRBV24-1 with TRBJ2-7; 8 bases line up with TRBD1. CDR1 KGHDR and CDR2 SFDVKD come from the germline V gene. V was clipped by 4 bases and J by 5 bases; unmatched bases: 9. The CDR3 spans 15 residues. In DNA form, the CDR3 reads TGTGCCACCAGTGACCCCGGACAGGGAATGGACGAGCAGTACTTC. Its protein is CATSDPGQGMDEQYF.

The chain links TRBV30 to TRBJ2-5; 12 nucleotides align to TRBD1. This CDR3 region has 13 residues. V gave up 5 bases and J gave up 5 bases; unmatched junction bases: 3. The germline gives CDR1 GTSNPN, CDR2 SVGIG (reference sequence). CDR3 nucleotide sequence: TGTGCCTGGCGGGACAGGGGGCGGGAGACCCAGTACTTC. It encodes CAWRDRGRETQYF.

The V and J genes are TRBV24-1 and TRBJ2-7, with 9 bases lining up with TRBD1. Per the germline V gene, CDR1 is KGHDR and CDR2 is SFDVKD. This CDR3 has 16 amino acids. V shed 5 bases and J 9 bases; nucleotides not matched to a gene: 16. The CDR3 here is CATSGPGTGKGSLQYF. The CDR3 DNA is TGTGCCACCAGTGGGCCCGGGACAGGGAAAGGCTCATTGCAGTACTTC.

The chain recombines TRBV18 with TRBJ2-1; D possibly corresponds to TRBD1 (5 bases). The germline gives CDR1 KGHSH, CDR2 LQKENI. V lost 1 base, J lost 9 bases, and 13 bases lay in between. CDR3 length: 14 residues. CDR3: CASSPRGQESEQFF. CDR3 nucleotide sequence: TGTGCCAGCTCACCACGGGGCCAAGAAAGTGAGCAGTTCTTC.

The rearrangement uses TRBV19 and TRBJ2-6; the D gene is possibly TRBD2 (6 bases). Trimming shortened V by 11 bases and J by 2 bases, and 16 bases separated the two germline ends. Germline V gene sequence: CDR1 LNHDA, CDR2 SQIVND (reference sequence). The CDR3 runs to 15 residues. CDR3 in amino acids: CAGTEAGPGANVLTF. The CDR3 DNA sequence: TGTGCCGGTACCGAGGCGGGGCCTGGGGCCAACGTCCTGACTTTC.

This clone was found once. This chain links TRBV5-1 with TRBJ2-5; 8 nucleotides line up with TRBD1. CDR1 is SGHRS, CDR2 YFSETQ, per germline. This CDR3 region has 16 residues. V shed 4 bases, J shed 5 bases, and the junction held 13 bases outside the gene matches. The CDR3 nucleotides are TGCGCCAGCAGCCGCGACGAGGCAGGGGGCCGGGAGACCCAGTACTTC. This codes for CASSRDEAGGRETQYF.

V is TRBV6-5 and J is TRBJ1-1; possibly TRBD1 for D (6 bases). CDR3 length: 12 amino acids. Trimming stripped 6 bases from V and 6 bases from J, with 11 bases between. Germline CDR1 is MNHEY and CDR2 is SVGAGI. CDR3 sequence: CASRNDRPEAFF. CDR3 nucleotides: TGTGCCAGCAGAAACGACAGGCCTGAAGCTTTCTTT.

CDR3 in amino acids: CASSVEAWALYTDTQYF. As DNA, the CDR3 is TGTGCCAGCAGCGTAGAGGCCTGGGCTCTTTACACAGATACGCAGTATTTT. This rearrangement joins TRBV9 to TRBJ2-3; no clear D gene. In germline, CDR1 is SGDLS, CDR2 YYNGEE. This CDR3 contains 17 residues. The ends were cut back, 0 bases at V and 2 bases at J, with 16 bases in the middle.

The chain is built from TRBV7-9 and TRBJ2-7; 8 bases line up with TRBD1. J was trimmed by 4 bases and V by 3 bases; bases with no gene match: 5. This CDR3 contains 14 residues. Germline V lookup: CDR1 SEHNR, CDR2 FQNEAQ (reference sequence). The CDR3 DNA is TGTGCCAGCAGCTTTCCGGGACAGGTGTACGAGCAGTACTTC. Translated: CASSFPGQVYEQYF. Using reference TRBV7-9 and TRBJ2-7 for the parts outside the CDR3, the full variable domain is DTGVSQNPRHKITKRGQNVTFRCDPISEHNRLYWYRQTLGQGPEFLTYFQNEAQLEKSRLLSDRFSAERPKGSFSTLEIQRTEQGDSAMYLCASSFPGQVYEQYFGPGTRLTVT.

The chain links TRBV28 to TRBJ2-7, with no clear D. The germline V and J ends were trimmed by 6 bases and 3 bases, with 39 bases remaining between them. The V gene's germline CDR1 is MDHEN and CDR2 SYDVKM. This CDR3 region has 22 residues. The CDR3 DNA reads as TGTGCCAGCAGGCCCACCACCCTCGCCCTCCTTCAAGGAGCGCGTCTGCTCTACGAGCAGTACTTC. This sequence encodes CASRPTTLALLQGARLLYEQYF. Drawing the rest from reference TRBV28 and TRBJ2-7, the complete variable domain is DVKVTQSSRYLVKRTGEKVFLECVQDMDHENMFWYRQDPGLGLRLIYFSYDVKMKEKGDIPEGYSVSREKKERFSLILESASTNQTSMYLCASRPTTLALLQGARLLYEQYFGPGTRLTVT.

The V call is TRBV5-1, the J call TRBJ1-1, with 7 nucleotides matching TRBD1. The CDR3 extends over 15 amino acids. V was pared by 0 bases and J by 9 bases, with 11 bases of the junction left unmatched. Germline assignment: CDR1 SGHRS and CDR2 YFSETQ. The CDR3 region is CASSLAGVDRLQAFF. As DNA, the CDR3 is TGCGCCAGCAGCTTGGCCGGTGTGGACAGGCTACAAGCTTTCTTT.

The CDR3 spells CASSQDRAGGHTGELFF. DNA of the CDR3: TGTGCCAGCAGCCAAGATCGGGCGGGAGGGCACACCGGGGAGCTGTTTTTT. V is TRBV3-1 (or the pseudogene TRBV3-2) and J is TRBJ2-2, with 9 bases aligning to TRBD2. Trimming took 0 bases from V and 3 from J; bases not matched to a gene: 5. Looked up from germline, CDR1 is LGHDT and CDR2 is YNNKEL (reference sequence). The CDR3 spans 17 residues.

In its sample, this clone was seen a few times. The J gene is TRBJ2-7, the V gene TRBV9; maybe TRBD2 (5 bases). Germline lookup yields CDR1 SGDLS and CDR2 YYNGEE. The CDR3 has 13 amino acids. V was cut by 2 bases and J by 3 bases, with 9 bases left in between. The CDR3 nucleotides read TGTGCCAGCAGCGTTTCCGGGGACTACGAGCAGTACTTC. Translating gives CASSVSGDYEQYF.